The subject of this entry is one T cell receptor beta chain. Its antigen is still unknown. The sample comes from a study of CD8+ T cells in alopecia areata. As the sequencing template, cDNA was produced by extracting RNA and reverse transcribing it. TCRdb's table, derived via immunoSEQ multiplex PCR, lists solely in-frame clones and lacks some. The sample includes over 100,000 clones, about 59% of them seen just once. Study-wide points: Clonality in lesional scalp, especially alopecia totalis/universalis, exceeded that of normal scalp.

CDR1 is MNHEY and CDR2 is SMNVEV in the germline V gene (reference sequence). V was clipped by 3 bases and J by 5 bases, with 10 bases between them. This CDR3 region has 14 residues. As to treatment: oral pan-JAK inhibitor, 5-10 mg twice daily. It was from alopecia areata patients that lesional scalp punch biopsies and peripheral blood were collected. The source was CD8+ T cells sorted from blood, collected at week 24, from a patient treated with tofacitinib. The receptor was derived from a human donor with alopecia areata. The chain couples TRBV27 to TRBJ2-2, with a weak D call TRBD2 (5 bases). The CDR3 reads CASSFAGGTGELFF. The CDR3 DNA follows: TGTGCCAGCAGTTTCGCAGGAGGAACCGGGGAGCTGTTTTTT.